One and the same sample provided the 27 T cell receptor beta chains below, sequenced in a study of blood T cell repertoires in COVID-19. Sequencing was performed with immunoSEQ multiplex PCR; in TCRdb, only in-frame clones are kept and a portion is missing. This sample has roughly 99,000 clones, with about 91% found just once. The sample was peripheral blood. These receptors were obtained from a man aged 45-60 years with active or convalescent COVID-19.

The rearrangement joins TRBV9 to TRBJ2-3; D perhaps matches TRBD2 (5 bases). The germline V gene encodes CDR1 SGDLS and CDR2 YYNGEE. V lost 2 bases to trimming and J lost 4 bases, with 14 bases between them. The CDR3 extends over 15 amino acids. CDR3 nucleotides: TGTGCCAGCAGCGTGCAGAGGGCCGGGTCAGATACGCAGTATTTT. Protein product: CASSVQRAGSDTQYF.

The CDR3 region is CASSQLRGEGYTF. CDR3 coding DNA: TGCGCCAGCAGCCAACTCAGGGGGGAAGGCTACACCTTC. This sequence joins TRBV4-3 and TRBJ1-2; 7 bases map to TRBD1. CDR3 length equals 13 residues. The trim removed 2 bases at V and 8 bases at J, leaving 5 bases unmatched. Germline CDR1 and CDR2: LGHNA and YSLEER.

The chain combines TRBV19 with TRBJ2-2; perhaps TRBD2 as D (5 bases). The CDR3 is made up of 14 amino acids. V shed 3 bases and J shed 5 bases, with 10 bases lying between them. The germline V gene has CDR1 LNHDA and CDR2 SQIVND (reference sequence). The CDR3 here is CASSMRLKTGELFF. The CDR3 region has the DNA TGTGCCAGTAGTATGCGACTAAAAACCGGGGAGCTGTTTTTT.

A note on this clone: Other nucleotide sequences from this sample produce the same CDR3. This sequence joins TRBV29-1 and TRBJ1-1; D remains unclear. The CDR3 runs 11 residues. Deletions cut 3 bases from V and 1 base from J, with 3 bases between. The germline gives CDR1 SQVTM, CDR2 ANQGSEA. CDR3 sequence reads: CSVERNTEAFF. The CDR3 DNA follows: TGCAGCGTTGAGAGGAACACTGAAGCTTTCTTT.

This clone occurred a few times. This chain uses TRBV6-5 with TRBJ1-2; 8 bases are a match to TRBD1. The CDR3 extends over 14 amino acids. The V and J ends lost 2 bases and 4 bases, in that order; junction bases with no gene match: 3. Germline V gene sequence: CDR1 MNHEY, CDR2 SVGAGI. For the CDR3, the DNA is TGTGCCAGCAGTTACAACGACAGGGGCTATGGCTACACCTTC. Translated, it gives CASSYNDRGYGYTF.

This clone was detected once. This rearrangement joins TRBV27 to TRBJ2-2, with D possibly TRBD1 on 5 matching bases. Trimming left V 6 bases short and J 1 base short, with 9 bases between. CDR1 and CDR2 (germline): MNHEY, SMNVEV (reference sequence). The CDR3 runs to 14 residues. The CDR3 bases are TGTGCCAGCAGGGACGGACAGAACACCGGGGAGCTGTTTTTT. It codes for CASRDGQNTGELFF.

The chain links TRBV19 to TRBJ2-3; the D gene is possibly TRBD1 (5 bases). From germline, CDR1 is LNHDA and CDR2 SQIVND (reference sequence). V was shortened by 3 bases and J by 0 bases, with 13 bases between the two germline ends. This CDR3 is built from 16 residues. In DNA form, the CDR3 reads TGTGCCAGTAGTATGCTAGGGGCCGCTAGCACAGATACGCAGTATTTT. Translation: CASSMLGAASTDTQYF. The whole variable domain, filled in from reference TRBV19 and TRBJ2-3, reads DGGITQSPKYLFRKEGQNVTLSCEQNLNHDAMYWYRQDPGQGLRLIYYSQIVNDFQKGDIAEGYSVSREKKESFPLTVTSAQKNPTAFYLCASSMLGAASTDTQYFGPGTRLTVL.

V usage is TRBV19 and J usage is TRBJ1-5; no firm D call. The V gene lost 9 bases and the J gene lost 3 bases, with 6 bases spanning the gap. The CDR3 loop spans 11 amino acids. The germline V gene has CDR1 LNHDA and CDR2 SQIVND (reference sequence). The CDR3 is CARRFNQPQHF. In DNA, the CDR3 is TGTGCCAGGAGGTTCAATCAGCCCCAGCATTTT.

This clone was picked up one time. The chain has TRBV24-1 and TRBJ1-4; 8 nucleotides align to TRBD1. Germline V gene lookup returns CDR1 KGHDR and CDR2 SFDVKD. With V trimmed by 9 bases and J by 8 bases, 4 bases remained unmatched. This CDR3 region has 12 residues. As DNA, the CDR3 is TGTGCCACCCCGACAGGGGTGGAAAAACTGTTTTTT. The encoded protein is CATPTGVEKLFF.

The DNA of the CDR3 is TGTGCCAGCAGCTTTGGGGGGGCAACAGATACGCAGTATTTT. Its protein is CASSFGGATDTQYF. The chain couples TRBV7-6 to TRBJ2-3, with a tentative D call TRBD2 (7 bases). CDR3 length equals 14 residues. Germline V gives CDR1 SGHVS, CDR2 FNYEAQ. V was pared by 3 bases and J by 3 bases, with 10 bases between. The full variable domain, rest sourced from reference TRBV7-6 and TRBJ2-3, is GAGVSQSPRYKVTKRGQDVALRCDPISGHVSLYWYRQALGQGPEFLTYFNYEAQQDKSGLPNDRFSAERPEGSISTLTIQRTEQRDSAMYRCASSFGGATDTQYFGPGTRLTVL.

The chain is built from TRBV28 and TRBJ1-6; D gene unclear. V was shortened by 6 bases and J by 10 bases, with 19 bases between the two germline ends. This CDR3 region has 15 residues. Germline CDR1 is MDHEN and CDR2 is SYDVKM. The CDR3 bases are TGTGCCAGCAGCCTCGGGGAGGCAGACTCATCACCCCTCCACTTT. It translates to CASSLGEADSSPLHF.

This clone is a singleton in its sample. The V and J genes are TRBV19 and TRBJ2-1; a weak D match, TRBD1 (6 bases). Trimming shortened V by 3 bases and J by 0 bases, and 18 bases separated the two germline ends. Looked up from germline, CDR1 is LNHDA and CDR2 is SQIVND (reference sequence). This CDR3 has 18 residues. Here the CDR3 DNA reads TGTGCCAGTAGTATGGTCAGGGGCGACTTTAGCTCCTACAATGAGCAGTTCTTC. The encoded protein is CASSMVRGDFSSYNEQFF.

The chain employs TRBV5-1 and TRBJ2-3, with unresolved D. CDR1 is SGHRS and CDR2 is YFSETQ in the germline V gene. V was shortened by 0 bases and J by 3 bases, with 8 bases between the two germline ends. The CDR3 covers 14 residues. CDR3 coding DNA: TGCGCCAGCAGCTTGGATCTCTCGACAGATACGCAGTATTTT. This codes for CASSLDLSTDTQYF.

The V call is TRBV18, the J call TRBJ1-2; a weak D match, TRBD1 (6 bases). V lost 6 bases, J lost 4 bases, and 15 bases lay in between. The CDR3 length is 14 residues. Germline V gene data show CDR1 as KGHSH and CDR2 as LQKENI. The DNA for the CDR3 is TGTGCCAGCTCGGGGGCCGAGCGAGCCTATGGCTACACCTTC. This translates into CASSGAERAYGYTF.

This clone was recorded a few times. The chain carries TRBV19 and TRBJ2-2; D call uncertain. Trimming took 3 bases from V and 0 from J, leaving 8 bases between them. Germline V gene data show CDR1 as LNHDA and CDR2 as SQIVND (reference sequence). The CDR3 length is 15 residues. The CDR3 region is CASSISLANTGELFF. The CDR3 bases are TGTGCCAGTAGTATTTCTCTAGCGAACACCGGGGAGCTGTTTTTT.

This chain uses TRBV3-1 (or the pseudogene TRBV3-2) with TRBJ1-2, with 7 bases lining up with TRBD1. V lost 3 bases to trimming and J lost 4 bases; unmatched junction nucleotides: 5. The CDR3 runs 14 residues. CDR1 and CDR2 (germline): LGHDT, YNNKEL (reference sequence). CDR3 sequence (DNA): TGTGCCAGCAGCCAGAATAGGGGGCTCTATGGCTACACCTTC. It codes for CASSQNRGLYGYTF.

As to this clone: The same CDR3 is also encoded by other DNA sequences in this sample. This chain uses TRBV7-2 with TRBJ1-5; 9 bases match TRBD1. Trimming at V came to 5 bases and at J to 7 bases, leaving 15 bases not matched to a gene. Germline V lookup: CDR1 SGHTA, CDR2 FQGNSA. This CDR3 comprises 17 residues. CDR3 in amino acids: CASSTYPQGAHGQPQHF. The CDR3 region has the DNA TGTGCCAGCAGCACCTACCCACAGGGGGCGCATGGGCAGCCCCAGCATTTT. The whole variable domain, remainder taken from reference TRBV7-2 and TRBJ1-5, is GAGVSQSPSNKVTEKGKDVELRCDPISGHTALYWYRQSLGQGLEFLIYFQGNSAPDKSGLPSDRFSAERTGGSVSTLTIQRTQQEDSAVYLCASSTYPQGAHGQPQHFGDGTRLSIL.

The V and J genes are TRBV7-9 and TRBJ1-1, with D tentatively TRBD1 (5 bases). The V gene lost 0 bases and the J gene lost 0 bases, with 11 bases spanning the gap. This CDR3 has 16 amino acids. The germline V gene has CDR1 SEHNR and CDR2 FQNEAQ (reference sequence). CDR3 bases: TGTGCCAGCAGCTTAGCCATATGGGGCCTGAACACTGAAGCTTTCTTT. Protein product: CASSLAIWGLNTEAFF.

The chain has TRBV5-1 and TRBJ2-3; 10 positions agree with TRBD1. Germline lookup yields CDR1 SGHRS and CDR2 YFSETQ. CDR3 length equals 16 residues. V shed 5 bases, J shed 2 bases, and the junction held 8 bases outside the gene matches. In DNA form, the CDR3 reads TGCGCCAGCAGTACGGACAGGGGGGTGTTCACAGATACGCAGTATTTT. It specifies CASSTDRGVFTDTQYF.

V usage is TRBV12-3 or TRBV12-4 and J usage is TRBJ2-2; D unresolved. Trimming left V 6 bases short and J 9 bases short, with 8 bases between. CDR3 length equals 11 residues. The CDR3 DNA sequence: TGTGCCAGCAGCCCCGGTTGGGAGCTGTTTTTT. This gives the protein CASSPGWELFF.

The chain has TRBV28 and TRBJ1-1, with a weak D call TRBD1 (5 bases). Germline V lookup: CDR1 MDHEN, CDR2 SYDVKM. The CDR3 sequence is 12 residues long. V shed 7 bases and J shed 10 bases, with 16 bases lying between them. This chain's CDR3 is CASTWGPIGAFF. The CDR3 DNA sequence: TGTGCCAGCACCTGGGGCCCAATTGGAGCTTTCTTT.

This chain uses TRBV6-4 with TRBJ2-3, with D perhaps matching TRBD1 (6 bases). Trimming cost V 0 bases and J 4 bases, with 14 bases left between them. The CDR3 consists of 16 residues. Germline CDR1 is MRHNA and CDR2 is SNTAGT. CDR3 loop: CASSDSQGTPADTQYF. The CDR3, as DNA: TGTGCCAGCAGTGACTCCCAGGGGACCCCCGCAGATACGCAGTATTTT.

This chain's CDR3 is CASRRTDQDYGYTF. The DNA of the CDR3 is TGTGCCAGCAGACGGACAGATCAAGACTATGGCTACACCTTC. The rearrangement uses TRBV7-9 and TRBJ1-2; weak D call: TRBD1 (6 bases). CDR3 length: 14 residues. Germline CDR1 and CDR2: SEHNR and FQNEAQ (reference sequence). The ends were cut back, 6 bases at V and 3 bases at J, with 14 bases in the middle.

The V call is TRBV14, the J call TRBJ2-7; the match to TRBD2 covers 7 bases. This CDR3 region has 15 residues. With V trimmed by 0 bases and J by 2 bases, 4 bases remained unmatched. Germline V gives CDR1 SGHDN, CDR2 FVKESK. The CDR3 loop reads CASSQDWGRAYEQYF. The CDR3 coding sequence is TGTGCCAGCAGCCAAGATTGGGGGAGGGCCTACGAGCAGTACTTC.

This chain joins TRBV3-1 (or the pseudogene TRBV3-2) and TRBJ1-2, with D possibly being TRBD1 (5 bases). Germline V gene sequence: CDR1 LGHDT, CDR2 YNNKEL (reference sequence). The ends were cut back, 0 bases at V and 2 bases at J, with 13 bases in the middle. The CDR3 length is 16 residues. DNA of the CDR3: TGTGCCAGCAGCCAAGATCTCGGCAGGGCGAACTATGGCTACACCTTC. As protein: CASSQDLGRANYGYTF.

The sample holds one count of this clone. The CDR3 DNA is TGTGCCAGCAGCTTCCCAGCGGGAGCCTACGAGCAGTACTTC. As protein: CASSFPAGAYEQYF. This chain uses TRBV7-9 with TRBJ2-7, with 8 positions matching TRBD2. The CDR3 totals 14 residues. The trim removed 3 bases at V and 2 bases at J, leaving 3 bases unmatched. CDR1 is SEHNR, CDR2 FQNEAQ, per germline (reference sequence).

The V and J genes are TRBV13 and TRBJ2-5; 8 nucleotides match TRBD2. V trimming: 1 base; J trimming: 5 bases; junction bases outside the gene matches: 6. The V gene's germline CDR1 is PRHDT and CDR2 FYEKMQ (reference sequence). This CDR3 region has 15 residues. The CDR3 sequence is CASSLVTGGPETQYF. For the CDR3, the DNA is TGTGCCAGCAGCTTAGTCACGGGAGGGCCGGAGACCCAGTACTTC. Filled out from reference TRBV13 and TRBJ2-5, the complete variable domain reads AAGVIQSPRHLIKEKRETATLKCYPIPRHDTVYWYQQGPGQDPQFLISFYEKMQSDKGSIPDRFSAQQFSDYHSELNMSSLELGDSALYFCASSLVTGGPETQYFGPGTRLLVL.